This passage covers 20 T cell receptor beta chains from one sample sequenced in a study of pediatric ulcerative colitis. Clones were sequenced by immunoSEQ multiplex PCR, and TCRdb holds only the in-frame ones, with some missing. The sample includes more than 50,000 clones, approximately 87% seen only once; the top ten take about 1.5%. Sequencing was carried out using blood. Every receptor here comes from a boy between 10 and 17 years old who was a control in a study of pediatric ulcerative colitis.

The chain has TRBV6-1 and TRBJ2-1; 8 nucleotides align to TRBD1. Unmatched junction bases numbered 5, after V lost 3 bases and J lost 4 bases. The CDR3 is 15 residues long. Germline V gives CDR1 MNHNS, CDR2 SASEGT. The CDR3 region is CASSEDRAPYNEQFF. CDR3 nucleotides: TGTGCCAGCAGTGAGGACAGGGCCCCTTACAATGAGCAGTTCTTC.

The chain couples TRBV18 to TRBJ2-2, with D uncertain. Germline values: CDR1 KGHSH, CDR2 LQKENI. With 8 bases removed from V and 7 bases from J, the gap between germline ends came to 11 bases. The CDR3 totals 12 residues. The DNA for the CDR3 is TGTGCCAGCCAGAACTCCTACGGGGAGCTGTTTTTT. Amino acid sequence: CASQNSYGELFF.

This rearrangement joins TRBV6-1 to TRBJ2-3; 10 nucleotides line up with TRBD2. The V segment lost 2 bases and the J segment 4 bases; nucleotides outside the gene matches: 6. Per germline, CDR1 MNHNS and CDR2 SASEGT. The CDR3 spans 16 residues. The CDR3 DNA reads as TGTGCCAGCAGTGAATCTAGCGGGAGTGGCTCAGATACGCAGTATTTT. It encodes CASSESSGSGSDTQYF.

The CDR3: CASSLEPFLRGQVAGDTQYF. The CDR3 DNA reads as TGTGCCAGCAGCTTAGAGCCTTTCCTCAGGGGGCAGGTAGCTGGAGATACGCAGTATTTT. The chain links TRBV11-2 to TRBJ2-3, with TRBD1 matching 8 bases. The V gene's germline CDR1 is SGHAT and CDR2 FQNNGV. V gave up 0 bases and J gave up 5 bases; unmatched junction bases: 19. The CDR3 loop spans 20 amino acids.

The chain joins TRBV5-1 to TRBJ2-7; 12 bases fit TRBD2. Germline V gene lookup returns CDR1 SGHRS and CDR2 YFSETQ. The trim removed 4 bases at V and 4 bases at J, leaving 9 bases unmatched. The CDR3 length is 16 residues. The CDR3 loop is CASSARLAGVGYEQYF. The CDR3 bases are TGCGCCAGCAGCGCCCGACTAGCGGGAGTGGGGTACGAGCAGTACTTC.

The rearrangement uses TRBV5-1 and TRBJ1-2; no clear D. The CDR3 spans 12 residues. Looked up from germline, CDR1 is SGHRS and CDR2 is YFSETQ. Trimming cost V 4 bases and J 6 bases, with 10 bases left between them. As DNA, the CDR3 is TGCGCCAGCAGCGTGGTGGGCGATGGCTACACCTTC. This codes for CASSVVGDGYTF.

This clone was seen once. J is TRBJ2-3 and V is TRBV9, with D possibly called TRBD1 or TRBD2 (5 bases each). This CDR3 spans 15 amino acids. Trimming shortened V by 6 bases and J by 4 bases, and 18 bases separated the two germline ends. Germline V CDR1 and CDR2: SGDLS, YYNGEE. Written as DNA, the CDR3 is TGTGCCAGCACCGACATTCCGGGACCGGCAGATACGCAGTATTTT. Amino acid sequence: CASTDIPGPADTQYF.

The chain employs TRBV7-8 and TRBJ1-5; unclear D gene. The germline V and J ends were trimmed by 1 base and 6 bases, with 7 bases remaining between them. Germline V lookup: CDR1 SGHVS, CDR2 FQNEAQ. CDR3 length: 13 amino acids. As DNA, the CDR3 is TGTGCCAGCAGCTTAGAATTGCTTCAGCCCCAGCATTTT. It specifies CASSLELLQPQHF.

The chain joins TRBV19 to TRBJ1-1; the match to TRBD1 covers 11 bases. J lost 5 bases, V lost 4 bases, and 6 bases had no gene match. This CDR3 contains 15 residues. Germline CDR1 reads LNHDA; CDR2 reads SQIVND (reference sequence). The CDR3 sequence: CASSTRDRGETEAFF. The CDR3 DNA reads as TGTGCCAGTAGTACCCGGGACAGGGGGGAGACTGAAGCTTTCTTT.

The rearrangement joins TRBV4-3 to TRBJ2-5, with 7 bases fitting TRBD1. Germline CDR1 and CDR2: LGHNA and YSLEER. The CDR3 covers 15 residues. Germline trimming cut 5 bases from V and 5 bases from J; bases unmatched to any gene: 11. The CDR3 spells CASSIGRGRGETQYF. CDR3 coding DNA: TGCGCCAGCAGCATCGGAAGGGGGCGCGGGGAGACCCAGTACTTC.

This chain joins TRBV2 and TRBJ2-7; the match to TRBD1 covers 7 bases. The CDR3 has 14 residues. The V segment lost 6 bases and the J segment 0 bases; nucleotides outside the gene matches: 5. Germline assignment: CDR1 SNHLY and CDR2 FYNNEI. The CDR3 bases are TGTGCCAGCAGGAGCCGGGACAGCTCCTACGAGCAGTACTTC. Translating gives CASRSRDSSYEQYF.

The rearrangement uses TRBV7-9 and TRBJ2-5, with 7 positions matching TRBD1. Trimming took 5 bases from V and 5 from J; bases not matched to a gene: 17. The CDR3 runs 17 residues. The V gene's germline CDR1 is SEHNR and CDR2 FQNEAQ (reference sequence). The CDR3 reads CASSLYSGTEARETQYF. As DNA, the CDR3 is TGTGCCAGCAGCCTTTACTCCGGGACAGAGGCACGGGAGACCCAGTACTTC.

The V call is TRBV9, the J call TRBJ2-2; a weak D match, TRBD1 (6 bases). Germline V CDR1 and CDR2: SGDLS, YYNGEE. Trimming pared 1 base from V and 0 bases from J, leaving 16 bases between. This CDR3 has 18 residues. The CDR3 spells CASSVSSGGRTNTGELFF. The CDR3 DNA reads as TGTGCCAGCAGCGTATCCTCTGGGGGCCGGACGAACACCGGGGAGCTGTTTTTT.

The chain uses TRBV29-1 and TRBJ2-1; 15 positions match TRBD2. V shed 4 bases, J shed 5 bases, and the junction held 0 bases outside the gene matches. The CDR3 extends over 14 amino acids. Germline V gives CDR1 SQVTM, CDR2 ANQGSEA. Written as DNA, the CDR3 is TGCAGCGTTGGGACTAGCGGGAGGGACAATGAGCAGTTCTTC. Translated: CSVGTSGRDNEQFF.

This clone is deemed medium-sized. CDR3 sequence: CAWTQPSPNTEAFF. DNA of the CDR3: TGTGCCTGGACCCAGCCGAGTCCGAACACTGAAGCTTTCTTT. The chain carries TRBV30 and TRBJ1-1; D remains ambiguous. V shed 4 bases and J shed 1 base, with 13 bases lying between them. The CDR3 has 14 amino acids. CDR1 GTSNPN and CDR2 SVGIG come from the germline V gene (reference sequence).

The rearrangement uses TRBV9 and TRBJ1-1, with D tentatively TRBD1 (5 bases). This CDR3 has 15 amino acids. Trimming shortened V by 0 bases and J by 2 bases, and 11 bases separated the two germline ends. Germline CDR1 is SGDLS and CDR2 is YYNGEE. This CDR3 is CASSVGGADNTEAFF. The CDR3 nucleotides are TGTGCCAGCAGCGTAGGTGGGGCCGACAACACTGAAGCTTTCTTT.

V and J are TRBV6-4 and TRBJ2-3, with D uncertain. The CDR3 extends over 13 amino acids. Trimming took off 2 bases at V and 9 bases at J, with 12 bases between the two ends. Germline CDR1 MRHNA, CDR2 SNTAGT. CDR3 residues: CASSDSPKSTQYF. The CDR3 bases are TGTGCCAGCAGTGACAGCCCCAAGTCAACGCAGTATTTT.

The CDR3 sequence: CAGQLGIGGEQYF. The CDR3 bases are TGTGCCGGACAACTAGGGATTGGAGGCGAGCAGTACTTC. The gene calls are TRBV28 and TRBJ2-7, with D perhaps TRBD1 or TRBD2 (5 bases each). The length of the CDR3 is 13 residues. Trimming removed 11 bases at V and 6 bases at J, with 20 bases between. CDR1 is MDHEN, CDR2 SYDVKM, per germline.

The gene calls are TRBV29-1 and TRBJ1-2; the D gene is possibly TRBD1 (6 bases). V was shortened by 4 bases and J by 0 bases, with 9 bases between the two germline ends. The CDR3 contains 13 residues. CDR1 is SQVTM, CDR2 ANQGSEA, per germline. CDR3 DNA: TGCAGCGTTGCGGGGGCGCCTAACTATGGCTACACCTTC. Translating gives CSVAGAPNYGYTF.

J is TRBJ1-2 and V is TRBV11-1; D is undetermined. CDR3 length: 15 residues. V dropped 0 bases and J dropped 3 bases, with 11 bases sitting between them. Germline CDR1 reads SGHAT; CDR2 reads FQDESV (reference sequence). CDR3 coding DNA: TGTGCCAGCAGCTTAGCGCCCACTTTTGACTATGGCTACACCTTC. It encodes CASSLAPTFDYGYTF.